The 25 T cell receptor beta chains reported below all come from one sample, sequenced in a study of PD-1 blockade in classical Hodgkin lymphoma. Measured with immunoSEQ multiplex PCR; TCRdb has only the in-frame clones, and not every one. The table shows roughly 140,000 clones, with 78% occurring only once. All patients experienced relapse after autologous stem cell transplantation, and brentuximab vedotin exposure was variable. The source was peripheral blood mononuclear cells (PBMCs), collected before the second cycle of nivolumab. Receptor source: a human donor with classical Hodgkin lymphoma.

V is TRBV7-2 and J is TRBJ2-3, with D uncertain. This CDR3 region has 15 residues. Germline CDR1 SGHTA, CDR2 FQGNSA. V dropped 4 bases and J dropped 0 bases, with 11 bases sitting between them. CDR3 sequence reads: CASSYRATSTDTQYF. The CDR3 nucleotides are TGTGCCAGCAGCTACCGGGCCACGAGCACAGATACGCAGTATTTT. The variable domain in full, with the rest retrieved from reference TRBV7-2 and TRBJ2-3, is GAGVSQSPSNKVTEKGKDVELRCDPISGHTALYWYRQSLGQGLEFLIYFQGNSAPDKSGLPSDRFSAERTGGSVSTLTIQRTQQEDSAVYLCASSYRATSTDTQYFGPGTRLTVL.

CDR3 sequence: CGRQETQYF. The CDR3 nucleotides read TGTGGCCGGCAAGAGACCCAGTACTTC. The chain couples TRBV19 to TRBJ2-5; D uncertain. CDR3 length: 9 residues. CDR1 and CDR2 (germline): LNHDA, SQIVND (reference sequence).

The gene calls are TRBV9 and TRBJ2-1; 7 bases agree with TRBD2. The V and J ends lost 3 bases and 3 bases, in that order; junction bases with no gene match: 9. Looked up from germline, CDR1 is SGDLS and CDR2 is YYNGEE. This CDR3 is 16 amino acids long. In nucleotides, the CDR3 is TGTGCCAGCAGCGCTCAGGGAGGGGTACACTACAATGAGCAGTTCTTC. Translated: CASSAQGGVHYNEQFF.

This sequence joins TRBV6-5 and TRBJ1-3; D is undetermined. V shed 2 bases and J shed 4 bases, with 3 bases lying between them. Germline-derived CDR1 and CDR2 are MNHEY and SVGAGI. The CDR3 totals 12 residues. The CDR3 coding sequence is TGTGCCAGCAGTTACCGGGGAAACACCATATATTTT. Protein sequence: CASSYRGNTIYF.

V gene TRBV29-1 combines with J gene TRBJ1-1, with D perhaps TRBD1 (5 bases). This CDR3 region has 11 residues. Germline values: CDR1 SQVTM, CDR2 ANQGSEA. V shed 6 bases and J shed 7 bases, with 12 bases lying between them. The CDR3 region has the DNA TGCAGCGTCCATTCACAGGTTGAAGCTTTCTTT. Its translation is CSVHSQVEAFF.

The chain is built from TRBV5-1 and TRBJ2-7; perhaps TRBD2 as D (5 bases). The ends were cut back, 4 bases at V and 3 bases at J, with 17 bases in the middle. The CDR3 runs to 15 residues. Germline V gene sequence: CDR1 SGHRS, CDR2 YFSETQ. The CDR3 protein is CASSRTIVGGYEQYF. The CDR3 nucleotides read TGCGCCAGCAGCCGTACGATCGTCGGAGGCTACGAGCAGTACTTC.

The sample holds one count of this clone. The chain carries TRBV7-2 and TRBJ2-7; D gene ambiguous. Germline CDR1 and CDR2: SGHTA and FQGNSA. V lost 0 bases, J lost 5 bases, and 17 bases lay in between. The CDR3 is made up of 16 amino acids. In nucleotides, the CDR3 is TGTGCCAGCAGCTTAGCGCAGCAGGCCTCCTGGAACGAGCAGTACTTC. Amino acids: CASSLAQQASWNEQYF.

This clone was seen more than once but under ten times. The chain employs TRBV4-1 and TRBJ2-3; D gene ambiguous. CDR3 length: 16 residues. Germline V gene sequence: CDR1 MGHRA, CDR2 YSYEKL. Trimming removed 0 bases at V and 2 bases at J, with 12 bases between. The DNA for the CDR3 is TGCGCCAGCAGCCAAGATCGGGTCTTTATCACAGATACGCAGTATTTT. As protein: CASSQDRVFITDTQYF.

This clone appeared a few times. The CDR3 nucleotides are TGTGCCAGTAGCAGGGACGAAGAGACCCAGTACTTC. The encoded protein is CASSRDEETQYF. This chain joins TRBV19 and TRBJ2-5; perhaps D is TRBD1 or TRBD2 (5 bases each). The V end was cut by 6 bases, the J end by 3 bases, with 8 bases between. The CDR3 has 12 amino acids. Germline V CDR1 and CDR2: LNHDA, SQIVND (reference sequence).

The rearrangement joins TRBV5-1 to TRBJ1-1, with TRBD1 as a possible D gene (6 bases). V was pared by 4 bases and J by 1 base, with 17 bases between. The V gene's germline CDR1 is SGHRS and CDR2 YFSETQ. This CDR3 comprises 16 residues. CDR3 loop: CASSPPLLQGNTEAFF. As DNA, the CDR3 is TGCGCCAGCAGCCCCCCCCTATTACAGGGGAACACTGAAGCTTTCTTT.

The chain recombines TRBV10-2 with TRBJ2-7; 8 bases are shared with TRBD1. The CDR3 consists of 15 residues. Per the germline V gene, CDR1 is WSHSY and CDR2 is SAAADI. The ends lost 6 bases at V and 0 bases at J; junction bases unmatched: 7. Here the CDR3 DNA reads TGCGCCAGCAGGGGGGGACAGGCGAGCTCCTACGAGCAGTACTTC. Protein sequence: CASRGGQASSYEQYF.

The chain carries TRBV7-9 and TRBJ1-2; perhaps TRBD1 as D (6 bases). This CDR3 has 15 amino acids. The ends were cut back, 1 base at V and 3 bases at J, with 12 bases in the middle. Germline CDR1 reads SEHNR; CDR2 reads FQNEAQ (reference sequence). The CDR3 DNA is TGTGCCAGCAGCTTAGATCTACAGGGACACTATGGCTACACCTTC. It encodes CASSLDLQGHYGYTF.

The rearrangement uses TRBV11-1 and TRBJ2-7; the D is unclear. The length of the CDR3 is 11 residues. The V end lost 2 bases, the J end lost 6 bases, and 5 bases lay between the germline ends. Germline values: CDR1 SGHAT, CDR2 FQDESV (reference sequence). The CDR3, as DNA: TGTGCCAGCAGCTTAAACGGCGAGCAGTACTTC. Translating gives CASSLNGEQYF.

This sequence joins TRBV6-5 and TRBJ1-1; TRBD1 matches 9 bases. The V and J ends lost 4 bases and 5 bases, in that order; junction bases with no gene match: 8. The CDR3 loop spans 15 amino acids. CDR1 is MNHEY, CDR2 SVGAGI, per germline. The CDR3 here is CASSSPGQGHTEAFF. The CDR3 region has the DNA TGTGCCAGCAGTTCCCCGGGACAGGGACATACTGAAGCTTTCTTT.

The CDR3 is CASSPPGPSYNEQFF. The CDR3 bases are TGTGCCAGCTCACCACCGGGACCGTCCTACAATGAGCAGTTCTTC. The chain uses TRBV18 and TRBJ2-1, with D perhaps being TRBD1 or TRBD2 (5 bases each). CDR1 is KGHSH, CDR2 LQKENI, per germline. The germline V and J ends were trimmed by 0 bases and 1 base, with 7 bases remaining between them. The CDR3 extends over 15 amino acids.

The chain uses TRBV2 and TRBJ1-4; D is ambiguous. CDR1 SNHLY and CDR2 FYNNEI come from the germline V gene. The CDR3 runs 14 residues. V gave up 8 bases and J gave up 0 bases, with 10 bases separating them. For the CDR3, the DNA is TGTGCCAGCGCTGTCTACACAACTAATGAAAAACTGTTTTTT. Its protein product is CASAVYTTNEKLFF.

The J gene is TRBJ1-1, the V gene TRBV5-1; TRBD1 matches at 9 bases. This CDR3 contains 15 residues. V lost 2 bases to trimming and J lost 6 bases; unmatched junction nucleotides: 8. Germline V CDR1 and CDR2: SGHRS, YFSETQ. CDR3 amino acids: CASSLSGTGRSEAFF. The CDR3 nucleotides read TGCGCCAGCAGCTTATCCGGGACAGGGAGGTCTGAAGCTTTCTTT.

The chain uses TRBV5-6 and TRBJ1-5; D possibly corresponds to TRBD1 (5 bases). The ends were cut back, 1 base at V and 3 bases at J, with 14 bases in the middle. The CDR3 totals 16 residues. CDR1 and CDR2 (germline): SGHDT, YYEEEE. CDR3 residues: CASSLYVWGTNQPQHF. The CDR3, as DNA: TGTGCCAGCAGCTTGTACGTATGGGGGACCAATCAGCCCCAGCATTTT.

The chain uses TRBV7-2 and TRBJ2-7, with 7 bases fitting TRBD2. Germline CDR1 and CDR2: SGHTA and FQGNSA. CDR3 length equals 14 residues. V shed 1 base and J 6 bases; nucleotides not matched to a gene: 6. CDR3 residues: CASSLVAGVPEQYF. The CDR3 DNA reads as TGTGCCAGCAGCTTAGTTGCGGGAGTGCCCGAGCAGTACTTC. Full variable domain (outside the CDR3, taken from reference TRBV7-2 and TRBJ2-7): GAGVSQSPSNKVTEKGKDVELRCDPISGHTALYWYRQSLGQGLEFLIYFQGNSAPDKSGLPSDRFSAERTGGSVSTLTIQRTQQEDSAVYLCASSLVAGVPEQYFGPGTRLTVT.

The V call is TRBV30, the J call TRBJ2-5; D tentatively reads TRBD1 or TRBD2 (6 bases each). This CDR3 is 16 amino acids long. The ends were cut back, 1 base at V and 2 bases at J, with 17 bases in the middle. Germline V gene lookup returns CDR1 GTSNPN and CDR2 SVGIG (reference sequence). CDR3 residues: CAWSGAIGGPQETQYF. For the CDR3, the DNA is TGTGCCTGGAGTGGAGCTATCGGGGGCCCACAAGAGACCCAGTACTTC.

V is TRBV5-3 and J is TRBJ1-4; D not certain. TRBV5-3 is classed as an ORF, of uncertain function. The CDR3 runs 14 residues. V lost 1 base to trimming and J lost 11 bases, with 15 bases between them. The chain's CDR3 is CARSLRLLALKLFF. In DNA form, the CDR3 reads TGTGCCAGAAGCTTGCGCCTTTTGGCGTTGAAACTGTTTTTT.

This clone turned up a few times. The chain employs TRBV19 and TRBJ2-3, with a weak D call TRBD2 (5 bases). V lost 2 bases, J lost 2 bases, and 17 bases lay in between. Germline V gene sequence: CDR1 LNHDA, CDR2 SQIVND (reference sequence). This CDR3 has 17 amino acids. The CDR3 region is CASSISGPTGDTDTQYF. The DNA of the CDR3 is TGTGCCAGTAGTATATCGGGCCCCACCGGGGACACAGATACGCAGTATTTT.

V is TRBV6-1 and J is TRBJ1-4; 8 bases align to TRBD1. The V gene end was trimmed by 6 bases and the J gene end by 8 bases; junction bases not matched to a gene: 8. The germline gives CDR1 MNHNS, CDR2 SASEGT. The CDR3 length is 14 residues. The CDR3: CASRDGQGGEKLFF. The DNA for the CDR3 is TGTGCCAGCAGAGACGGACAGGGAGGAGAAAAACTGTTTTTT.

This clone was counted a few times. The rearrangement links TRBV7-3 to TRBJ2-1; D tentatively fits TRBD1 or TRBD2 (6 bases each). CDR3 size: 14 residues. Trimming pared 5 bases from V and 8 bases from J, leaving 16 bases between. Germline V gene lookup returns CDR1 SGHTA and CDR2 FQGTGA. CDR3 coding DNA: TGTGCCAGCAGCCCTACAGGGAGGCGCCATGAGCAGTTCTTC. It specifies CASSPTGRRHEQFF.

V is TRBV18 and J is TRBJ1-1; 9 bases line up with TRBD1. Germline V gives CDR1 KGHSH, CDR2 LQKENI. The CDR3 length is 13 residues. The trim removed 3 bases at V and 9 bases at J, leaving 5 bases unmatched. The CDR3, as DNA: TGTGCCAGCTCACCCGACAGGGGGACGAAAGCTTTCTTT. It is translated as CASSPDRGTKAFF.